This entry describes one T cell receptor (beta chain). The antigen remains unidentified. This record belongs to a study of T cell repertoires in cytomegalovirus infection. The length of the CDR3 is 15 residues. CDR1 is SGHTS and CDR2 is YDEGEE in the germline V gene. V was pared by 0 bases and J by 8 bases, with 17 bases between. TCRdb reprocessed the reads via MiXCR and lists one record per CDR3 protein. The sample records approximately 770,000 distinct CDR3 sequences, roughly 28% being singletons. The sequencing here drew on cultured CD8+ T cells from PBMCs, taken from culture after CMV antigen stimulation. The rearrangement joins TRBV5-8 to TRBJ1-1; D is undetermined. The receptor was derived from a human donor in good health (CMV status not recorded). Some clones in this sample may be carry-over from other donors' samples. CDR3 loop: CASSLGTAAGWEAFF. CDR3 sequence (DNA): TGTGCCAGCAGCTTGGGAACCGCGGCGGGGTGGGAAGCTTTCTTT.